Shown below are 22 T cell receptor beta chains from a single sample sequenced in a study of CD8+ T cells in alopecia areata. Extracted from the samples, RNA was reverse transcribed into cDNA to serve as the sequencing template. The data were produced by immunoSEQ multiplex PCR, yet TCRdb's version contains in-frame clones alone and is incomplete. In the table there are about 190,000 clones, roughly three fifths of which are singletons. Treatment given: oral pan-JAK inhibitor, 5-10 mg twice daily. The sequencing used CD8+ T cells sorted from blood, collected at week 24, from a patient treated with tofacitinib. The receptors here all came from a human donor with alopecia areata.

The J gene is TRBJ1-2, the V gene TRBV29-1; D might be TRBD1 (5 bases). V lost 4 bases and J lost 8, with 17 bases in between. Germline values: CDR1 SQVTM, CDR2 ANQGSEA. The CDR3 has 13 residues. In DNA, the CDR3 is TGCAGCGTTGTCATAGGGGTTCTCCGGGGCTACACCTTC. The encoded protein is CSVVIGVLRGYTF.

This clone has just a few counts. The J gene is TRBJ2-2, the V gene TRBV4-1; no firm D call. The CDR3 is 15 residues long. Trimming pared 4 bases from V and 3 bases from J, leaving 12 bases between. CDR1 MGHRA and CDR2 YSYEKL come from the germline V gene. This chain's CDR3 is CASSPNAPYTGELFF. CDR3 in DNA: TGCGCCAGCAGCCCAAACGCCCCTTACACCGGGGAGCTGTTTTTT.

The chain is built from TRBV30 and TRBJ2-4; 12 bases are shared with TRBD2. V gave up 0 bases and J gave up 0 bases; unmatched junction bases: 9. The CDR3 covers 19 residues. Germline V gene lookup returns CDR1 GTSNPN and CDR2 SVGIG (reference sequence). CDR3: CAWSVFLAGGPGAKNIQYF. The CDR3, as DNA: TGTGCCTGGAGTGTATTTCTAGCGGGGGGGCCGGGAGCCAAAAACATTCAGTACTTC.

This rearrangement joins TRBV2 to TRBJ2-5; 11 bases align to TRBD1. V dropped 4 bases and J dropped 5; count of bases not matched to a gene: 9. This CDR3 contains 16 residues. Looked up from germline, CDR1 is SNHLY and CDR2 is FYNNEI. CDR3 in DNA: TGTGCCAGCAGTGTGGGCTGGACAGGGGGCGTCGAGACCCAGTACTTC. This translates into CASSVGWTGGVETQYF.

This clone has a handful of counts. Other DNA sequences in this sample translate to the same CDR3. The chain couples TRBV13 to TRBJ1-5, with 9 bases lining up with TRBD1. CDR1 and CDR2 from the germline V gene are PRHDT and FYEKMQ (reference sequence). V was clipped by 0 bases and J by 4 bases; unmatched bases: 1. The CDR3 consists of 15 residues. CDR3 DNA sequence: TGTGCCAGCAGCTTAGGGACAGGGGGAAATCAGCCCCAGCATTTT. Encoded protein: CASSLGTGGNQPQHF.

The rearrangement joins TRBV4-1 to TRBJ1-1, with TRBD1 identical over 7 bases. The CDR3 covers 16 residues. The germline V gene encodes CDR1 MGHRA and CDR2 YSYEKL. J was trimmed by 1 base and V by 1 base; bases with no gene match: 6. The CDR3 DNA reads TGCGCCAGCAGCCAAGCTCCGGGACAGTCGAACACTGAAGCTTTCTTT. Translated: CASSQAPGQSNTEAFF.

The rearrangement joins TRBV29-1 to TRBJ2-1; no clear D gene. The germline V gene has CDR1 SQVTM and CDR2 ANQGSEA. The CDR3 has 13 residues. Trimming shortened V by 8 bases and J by 6 bases, and 17 bases separated the two germline ends. Here the CDR3 DNA reads TGCAGCACCAAAGGTGGCTCACGCAATGAGCAGTTCTTC. Its translation: CSTKGGSRNEQFF.

The V call is TRBV5-1, the J call TRBJ2-3; 9 nucleotides line up with TRBD2. Trimming took 4 bases from V and 0 from J; bases not matched to a gene: 6. In germline, CDR1 is SGHRS, CDR2 YFSETQ. This CDR3 comprises 16 residues. The CDR3 nucleotides are TGCGCCAGCAGCCACGGTAGCGGGGGTAGCACAGATACGCAGTATTTT. This translates into CASSHGSGGSTDTQYF.

This chain connects TRBV2 to TRBJ2-5; TRBD1 aligns across 7 bases. The CDR3 runs 15 residues. CDR1 is SNHLY, CDR2 FYNNEI, per germline. With V trimmed by 7 bases and J by 5 bases, 13 bases remained unmatched. The CDR3 nucleotides read TGTGCCAGCAAATTTACAGGGGATAGAATCGAGACCCAGTACTTC. This sequence encodes CASKFTGDRIETQYF. Using reference TRBV2 and TRBJ2-5 for the parts outside the CDR3, the full variable domain is EPEVTQTPSHQVTQMGQEVILRCVPISNHLYFYWYRQILGQKVEFLVSFYNNEISEKSEIFDDQFSVERPDGSNFTLKIRSTKLEDSAMYFCASKFTGDRIETQYFGPGTRLLVL.

The chain carries TRBV15 and TRBJ1-5, with D unresolved. The germline V and J ends were trimmed by 3 bases and 2 bases, with 11 bases remaining between them. Germline V gene data show CDR1 as LNHNV and CDR2 as YYDKDF (reference sequence). This CDR3 is built from 15 residues. CDR3 amino acids: CATSRVRMGNQPQHF. Here the CDR3 DNA reads TGTGCCACCAGCAGGGTGAGAATGGGCAATCAGCCCCAGCATTTT. The full variable domain, in which reference TRBV15 and TRBJ1-5 provide the parts outside the CDR3, is DAMVIQNPRYQVTQFGKPVTLSCSQTLNHNVMYWYQQKSSQAPKLLFHYYDKDFNNEADTPDNFQSRRPNTSFCFLDIRSPGLGDTAMYLCATSRVRMGNQPQHFGDGTRLSIL.

This rearrangement joins TRBV2 to TRBJ2-7; 12 positions match TRBD2. The CDR3 loop spans 16 amino acids. Unmatched junction bases numbered 9, after V lost 7 bases and J lost 2 bases. Germline V gene lookup returns CDR1 SNHLY and CDR2 FYNNEI. The DNA for the CDR3 is TGTGCCAGCACCGGGTGGACTAGCGGGGATACCTACGAGCAGTACTTC. Amino acid sequence: CASTGWTSGDTYEQYF.

The V gene is TRBV19, the J gene TRBJ1-5; the D is unclear. This CDR3 is 12 amino acids long. The germline V gene encodes CDR1 LNHDA and CDR2 SQIVND (reference sequence). V lost 5 bases to trimming and J lost 6 bases, with 8 bases between them. In nucleotides, the CDR3 is TGTGCCAGTAGTTCTCCCGGTCAGCCCCAGCATTTT. This codes for CASSSPGQPQHF.

The chain has TRBV30 and TRBJ1-2; D may be TRBD1 (5 bases). Germline CDR1 is GTSNPN and CDR2 is SVGIG (reference sequence). Trimming shortened V by 3 bases and J by 6 bases, and 11 bases separated the two germline ends. CDR3 size: 12 residues. CDR3 in DNA: TGTGCCTGGAGAATGCAGGGCAATGGCTACACCTTC. This gives the protein CAWRMQGNGYTF.

The chain recombines TRBV19 with TRBJ1-2; a possible D gene is TRBD1 (6 bases). Germline V gives CDR1 LNHDA, CDR2 SQIVND (reference sequence). Trimming stripped 4 bases from V and 4 bases from J, with 16 bases between. CDR3 length: 15 residues. Here the CDR3 DNA reads TGTGCCAGTAGTAGGGGGCCATCTGGGGCCTATGGCTACACCTTC. It specifies CASSRGPSGAYGYTF.

The J gene is TRBJ1-1, the V gene TRBV25-1; D remains unclear. CDR1 MGHDK and CDR2 SYGVNS come from the germline V gene. V was pared by 5 bases and J by 0 bases, with 16 bases between. The CDR3 length is 16 residues. CDR3 residues: CASSRDRKGVNTEAFF. The CDR3 DNA follows: TGTGCCAGCAGTAGAGATCGGAAGGGAGTGAACACTGAAGCTTTCTTT.

There are a few counts of this clone. Other DNA sequences in this sample translate to the same CDR3. The chain carries TRBV29-1 and TRBJ2-7; 8 bases map to TRBD2. CDR1 SQVTM and CDR2 ANQGSEA come from the germline V gene. Trimming at V came to 3 bases and at J to 1 base, leaving 2 bases not matched to a gene. This CDR3 has 13 amino acids. CDR3 nucleotides: TGCAGCGTTGAGCGGGGGGATTCCTACGAGCAGTACTTC. Translating gives CSVERGDSYEQYF.

This clone occurred a few times. This chain uses TRBV6-1 with TRBJ2-3, with 8 bases lining up with TRBD2. CDR3 length equals 13 residues. Looked up from germline, CDR1 is MNHNS and CDR2 is SASEGT. The J segment lost 5 bases and the V segment lost 8 bases, leaving 6 bases of the junction unmatched. CDR3 in DNA: TGTGCCAGCGCGATAGCGGGGAGAGATACGCAGTATTTT. Protein sequence: CASAIAGRDTQYF.

A single count supports this clone. The chain combines TRBV2 with TRBJ1-3; possibly TRBD1 for D (5 bases). V gave up 4 bases and J gave up 1 base, with 5 bases separating them. In germline, CDR1 is SNHLY, CDR2 FYNNEI. The CDR3 covers 13 residues. The CDR3 loop is CASSGGSGNTIYF. Here the CDR3 DNA reads TGTGCCAGCAGTGGGGGGTCTGGAAACACCATATATTTT.

This rearrangement joins TRBV4-1 to TRBJ2-7; no reliable D call. This CDR3 spans 17 amino acids. From germline, CDR1 is MGHRA and CDR2 YSYEKL. V was clipped by 4 bases and J by 0 bases, with 19 bases between them. CDR3 coding DNA: TGCGCCAGCAGCCTCCGACGGCACAGCACCAGCTCCTACGAGCAGTACTTC. Translated, it gives CASSLRRHSTSSYEQYF.

The V call is TRBV4-1, the J call TRBJ1-3; D not certain. The CDR3 runs to 12 residues. Per germline, CDR1 MGHRA and CDR2 YSYEKL. Between the trimmed V and J ends, which lost 4 bases and 4 bases, there was a span of 5 bases. The CDR3 loop reads CASSPTGNTIYF. CDR3 bases: TGCGCCAGCAGCCCAACAGGAAACACCATATATTTT.

This clone appeared a few times. Other DNA sequences in the sample encode the same CDR3. The chain has TRBV5-1 and TRBJ2-7; TRBD2 is a possible D gene (6 bases). V lost 4 bases and J lost 2, with 13 bases in between. Germline CDR1 and CDR2: SGHRS and YFSETQ. This CDR3 has 14 residues. The CDR3, as DNA: TGCGCCAGCAGCCTAGGAGGACTAACCTACGAGCAGTACTTC. It yields the protein CASSLGGLTYEQYF.

The genes are TRBV7-9 and TRBJ2-7, with unresolved D. The CDR3 totals 11 residues. Germline V gives CDR1 SEHNR, CDR2 FQNEAQ (reference sequence). Trimming took off 3 bases at V and 5 bases at J, with 5 bases between the two ends. The CDR3 spells CASSLSHEQYF. The CDR3 DNA is TGTGCCAGCAGCTTGAGCCACGAGCAGTACTTC.